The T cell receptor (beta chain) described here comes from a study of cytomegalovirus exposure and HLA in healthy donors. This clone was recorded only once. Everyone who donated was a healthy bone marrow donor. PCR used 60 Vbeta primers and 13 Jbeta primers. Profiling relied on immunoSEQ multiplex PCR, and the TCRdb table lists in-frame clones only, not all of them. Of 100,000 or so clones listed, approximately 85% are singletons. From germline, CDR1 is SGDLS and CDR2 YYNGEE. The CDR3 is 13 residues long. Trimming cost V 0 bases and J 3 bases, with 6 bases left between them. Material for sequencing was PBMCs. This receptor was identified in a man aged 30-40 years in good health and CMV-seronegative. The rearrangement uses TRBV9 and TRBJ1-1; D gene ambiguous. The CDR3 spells CASSVAGYTEAFF. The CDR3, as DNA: TGTGCCAGCAGCGTAGCGGGATACACTGAAGCTTTCTTT.